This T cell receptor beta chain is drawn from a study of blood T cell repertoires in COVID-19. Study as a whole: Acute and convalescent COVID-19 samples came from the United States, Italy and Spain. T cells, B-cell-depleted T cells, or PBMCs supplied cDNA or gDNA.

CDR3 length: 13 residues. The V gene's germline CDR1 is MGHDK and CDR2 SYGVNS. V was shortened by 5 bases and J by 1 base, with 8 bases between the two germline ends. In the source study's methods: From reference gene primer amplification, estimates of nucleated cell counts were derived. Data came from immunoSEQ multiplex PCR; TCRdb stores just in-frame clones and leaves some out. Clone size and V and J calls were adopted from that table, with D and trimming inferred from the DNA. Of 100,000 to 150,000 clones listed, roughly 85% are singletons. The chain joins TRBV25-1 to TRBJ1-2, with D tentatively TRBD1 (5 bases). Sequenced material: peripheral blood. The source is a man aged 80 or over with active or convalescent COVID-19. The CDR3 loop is CASSSQVNYGYTF. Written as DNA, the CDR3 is TGTGCCAGCAGTTCACAGGTTAACTATGGCTACACCTTC.